A selection of T cell receptor beta chains follows, all from one sample in a study of blood T cell repertoires in COVID-19. Some clones are missing from TCRdb's copy, which holds only in-frame ones; the method was immunoSEQ multiplex PCR. Seen here are 350,000 to 450,000 clones, 80% to 95% observed once, and the top ten hold more than 0.85%. Sequenced sample: PBMCs or T cells enriched from blood (not recorded which). The receptors derive from a middle-aged woman who had been exposed to COVID-19. Each CDR3 is given with its conserved first and last residue. Each record gives: V gene, D gene, clone size, J gene, CDR3 DNA, CDR3 protein. The D gene is left open where the match is weak. Part of the rows lack a size; the others show once, few, many or a class for expanded clones.

TRBV4-1	NA	NA	TRBJ1-2	TGCGCCAGCAGCCAAGTTTCTAACTCACCCTATGGCTACACCTTC	CASSQVSNSPYGYTF
TRBV6-2/TRBV6-3	TRBD2	NA	TRBJ2-7	TGTGCCAGCAGTCAAAACGCCGGGACTAGCGGGAAGTACGAGCAGTACTTC	CASSQNAGTSGKYEQYF
TRBV19	TRBD1	NA	TRBJ2-1	TGTGCCAGTAGTATGTCATGGACAGGGGGCGGAAAGAGCTCCTACAATGAGCAGTTCTTC	CASSMSWTGGGKSSYNEQFF
TRBV27	TRBD1	NA	TRBJ1-6	TGTGCCAGCAGCCTATCCCCAGGGGGTCTTAATTCACCCCTCCACTTT	CASSLSPGGLNSPLHF
TRBV2	NA	NA	TRBJ1-4	TGTGCCAGCACAGACGGCAGGTCTAATGAAAAACTGTTTTTT	CASTDGRSNEKLFF
TRBV7-9	TRBD2	NA	TRBJ2-2	TGTGCCAGCAGCTTGGGGACTAGCGAAACCGGGGAGCTGTTTTTT	CASSLGTSETGELFF
TRBV23-1	NA	once	TRBJ2-1	TGCGCCAGCAGACAGTCGGGAGCGGACAATGAGCAGTTCTTC	CASRQSGADNEQFF
TRBV9	NA	once	TRBJ2-7	TGTGCCAGCAGCGCCGGGGTGGGGGAGCAGTACTTC	CASSAGVGEQYF
TRBV19	TRBD2	NA	TRBJ2-1	TGTGCCAGTAGTATAGATCACGGGAGGGGTTACGTAATTTACAATGAGCAGTTCTTC	CASSIDHGRGYVIYNEQFF
TRBV28	TRBD2	few	TRBJ2-1	TGTGCCAGCAGTACGCCGGGACTAGCGGGAGGCGGCTCCTACAATGAGCAGTTCTTC	CASSTPGLAGGGSYNEQFF
TRBV19	NA	NA	TRBJ2-7	TGTGCCAGTAGTAGATCTGGACTGGAGGGCTACGAGCAGTACTTC	CASSRSGLEGYEQYF
TRBV19	TRBD2	NA	TRBJ2-5	TGTGCCAGTAGTATGACTAGCGCGGGAGAGACCCAGTACTTC	CASSMTSAGETQYF
TRBV7-9	TRBD1	NA	TRBJ1-4	TGTGCCAGCAGCGTTGGACAGGGAGGTGAAAAACTGTTTTTT	CASSVGQGGEKLFF
TRBV19	TRBD2	NA	TRBJ2-1	TGTGCCAGTAGTATGGCGCCTAGCGGGACGCTGGCGAACAATGAGCAGTTCTTC	CASSMAPSGTLANNEQFF
TRBV27	NA	NA	TRBJ1-1	TGTGCCAGCAGTTTAGGGGGGATAAACACTGAAGCTTTCTTT	CASSLGGINTEAFF
TRBV18	NA	NA	TRBJ2-3	TGTGCCAGCTCACCACCACGACAGGCGACGGCGCCAGATACGCAGTATTTT	CASSPPRQATAPDTQYF
TRBV5-1	TRBD1	NA	TRBJ2-5	TGCGCCAGCAGCGTTGGGACAGTTGAGACCCAGTACTTC	CASSVGTVETQYF
TRBV10-2	NA	NA	TRBJ1-5	TGCGCCAGCAGGTCCAGGGACAATCAGCCCCAGCATTTT	CASRSRDNQPQHF
TRBV25-1	TRBD2	NA	TRBJ2-1	TGTGCCAGCAGTGGGCTAGCGGCGGGCAATGAGCAGTTCTTC	CASSGLAAGNEQFF
TRBV18	TRBD2	NA	TRBJ2-1	TGTGCCAGCTCACCACTTCCGGGGGGGAGTACCTACAATGAGCAGTTCTTC	CASSPLPGGSTYNEQFF
TRBV19	NA	NA	TRBJ1-2	TGTGCCAGTAGTATTTTAGCAGGGCCATCTGGCTACACCTTC	CASSILAGPSGYTF
TRBV18	NA	once	TRBJ2-7	TGTGCCAGCTCACCATCCGCAGGAGGCTACGAGCAGTACTTC	CASSPSAGGYEQYF
TRBV30	TRBD1	NA	TRBJ1-4	TGTGCCTGGAGTTCGGGACAGGGGCCCGAAAAACTGTTTTTT	CAWSSGQGPEKLFF
TRBV7-9	NA	NA	TRBJ2-5	TGTGCCAGCAGCCTGGACTGGCAAGAGACCCAGTACTTC	CASSLDWQETQYF
TRBV6-5	NA	NA	TRBJ2-1	TGTGCCAGCGCACAGGGACCCTACAATGAGCAGTTCTTC	CASAQGPYNEQFF
TRBV27	NA	NA	TRBJ2-2	TGTGCCAGCACCCCGTGGGGGACATCGAACACCGGGGAGCTGTTTTTT	CASTPWGTSNTGELFF
TRBV7-3	NA	NA	TRBJ1-1	TGTGCCAGCAGCCCCGACGACAGGAGGAACACTGAAGCTTTCTTT	CASSPDDRRNTEAFF
TRBV13	TRBD2	NA	TRBJ2-2	TGTGCCAGCAGCTTACTAGCGGGAGACACCGGGGAGCTGTTTTTT	CASSLLAGDTGELFF
TRBV15	TRBD1	NA	TRBJ1-5	TGTGCCACCAGCTTGACAGGGTCGTATCAGCCCCAGCATTTT	CATSLTGSYQPQHF
TRBV10-3	NA	NA	TRBJ1-5	TGTGCCATCAGTGAGTCAGGGCAGGGCGGCAGCAATCAGCCCCAGCATTTT	CAISESGQGGSNQPQHF
TRBV19	TRBD1	NA	TRBJ1-2	TGTGCCAGTAGGACGGGACAGGCCGCTTCTAACTATGGCTACACCTTC	CASRTGQAASNYGYTF
TRBV7-2	NA	NA	TRBJ1-6	TGTGCCAGCAGCTTAGCAGGGAGTAATTCACCCCTCCACTTT	CASSLAGSNSPLHF
TRBV5-4	NA	NA	TRBJ1-3	TGTGCCAGCAGCTTGTATACTGGGCCTTCCTCTGGAAACACCATATATTTT	CASSLYTGPSSGNTIYF
TRBV2	NA	once	TRBJ1-5	TGTGCCAGCAGTCCCGGACAGTTCAATCAGCCCCAGCATTTT	CASSPGQFNQPQHF
TRBV7-8	NA	NA	TRBJ2-2	TGTGCCAGCAGCAACCCAGGTTCGGCCGGCGGGGAGCTGTTTTTT	CASSNPGSAGGELFF
TRBV5-1	TRBD2	NA	TRBJ2-2	TGCGCCAGCAGCAGTAGCGGGGCGAACACCGGGGAGCTGTTTTTT	CASSSSGANTGELFF
TRBV18	TRBD1	once	TRBJ1-1	TGTGCCAGCTCACCTCAGGGGGCGGCTTTCTTT	CASSPQGAAFF
TRBV15	TRBD2	NA	TRBJ2-2	TGTGCCACCAGTCACGGACTAGCGGGAGGGCCGCGCACCGGGGAGCTGTTTTTT	CATSHGLAGGPRTGELFF
TRBV7-9	TRBD1	NA	TRBJ1-2	TGTGCCAGCAGCCACGACCACCCCAGACAGGGCGGCTACACCTTC	CASSHDHPRQGGYTF
TRBV19	NA	NA	TRBJ1-4	TGTGCCAGTAGATCCCCAGGAGGGGAGTCTAATGAAAAACTGTTTTTT	CASRSPGGESNEKLFF
TRBV5-5	NA	many	TRBJ2-2	TGTGCCAGCAGCTTGGGGGGGGGCCCCACCGGGGAGCTGTTTTTT	CASSLGGGPTGELFF
TRBV19	NA	NA	TRBJ1-1	TGTGCCAGCCGGGGGGGAGCGAGGCGTACGAACACTGAAGCTTTCTTT	CASRGGARRTNTEAFF
TRBV18	NA	NA	TRBJ1-4	TGTGCCAGCTCACCAGGCATGAGAGGTGAAAAACTGTTTTTT	CASSPGMRGEKLFF
TRBV7-2	NA	NA	TRBJ2-1	TGTGCCAGCAGCTTAGATCTTGCCGGGAGATACGAGCAGTTCTTC	CASSLDLAGRYEQFF
TRBV27	NA	NA	TRBJ1-1	TGTGCCAGCAGCCCGGACAGACTCACTGAAGCTTTCTTT	CASSPDRLTEAFF
TRBV6-5	TRBD2	NA	TRBJ2-7	TGTGCCAGCAGTACGCTAGCGGGCCTCTACGAGCAGTACTTC	CASSTLAGLYEQYF
TRBV9	NA	NA	TRBJ1-6	TGTGCCAGCAGCGCCTCTCTAGGTTCACCCCTCCACTTT	CASSASLGSPLHF
TRBV12-3/TRBV12-4	TRBD1	NA	TRBJ1-4	TGTGCCAGCAGTCACAGGGGGGGAGAAAAACTGTTTTTT	CASSHRGGEKLFF
TRBV5-1	NA	NA	TRBJ1-6	TGCGCCAGCAGCCGGGTGGGAGCCCCACTTTCACCCCTCCACTTT	CASSRVGAPLSPLHF
TRBV6-5	TRBD2	NA	TRBJ2-7	TGTGCCAGCAGCCTCTTTCCGGGGGGGGCCAACGAGCAGTACTTC	CASSLFPGGANEQYF
TRBV29-1	TRBD1	NA	TRBJ1-4	TGCAGCGTCCGGACAGGTGGGACTGAAAAACTGTTTTTT	CSVRTGGTEKLFF
TRBV5-1	TRBD1	NA	TRBJ1-6	TGCGCCAGCAGCTGGGACAGGTATAATTCACCCCTCCACTTT	CASSWDRYNSPLHF
TRBV5-1	TRBD1	NA	TRBJ2-1	TGCGCCAGCAGCTTGAGGGACAGGGGGTTCCACAATGAGCAGTTCTTC	CASSLRDRGFHNEQFF
TRBV7-2	TRBD1	NA	TRBJ2-7	TGTGCCAGCAGCACCTCTACCTCCGGGACAGGTCCCTACGAGCAGTACTTC	CASSTSTSGTGPYEQYF
TRBV7-7	TRBD1	NA	TRBJ2-1	TGTGCTAGCAGCTCGAAGGGACAGATCAATGAGCAGTTCTTC	CASSSKGQINEQFF